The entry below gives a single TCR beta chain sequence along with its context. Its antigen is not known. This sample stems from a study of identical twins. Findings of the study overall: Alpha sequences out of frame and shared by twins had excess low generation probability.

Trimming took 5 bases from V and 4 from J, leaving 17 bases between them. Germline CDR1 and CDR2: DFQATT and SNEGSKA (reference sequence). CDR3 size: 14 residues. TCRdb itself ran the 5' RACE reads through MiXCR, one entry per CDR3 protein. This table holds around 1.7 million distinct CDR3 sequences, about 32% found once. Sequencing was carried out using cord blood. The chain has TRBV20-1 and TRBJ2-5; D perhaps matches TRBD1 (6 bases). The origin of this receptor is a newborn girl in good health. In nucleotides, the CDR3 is TGCAGTGCTGCACCACCACAGGGCGGAGAGACCCAGTACTTC. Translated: CSAAPPQGGETQYF.